These 30 T cell receptor beta chains originate from one sample sequenced in a study of T cell responses to AZD1222 COVID-19 vaccine. This table comes from immunoSEQ multiplex PCR, and its TCRdb copy is limited to in-frame clones, with some not included. The table lists 100,000 to 150,000 clones, approximately 88% of them singletons, with 1.5% to 1.7% in the top ten. Source: peripheral blood, taken on day 0 of AZD1222 vaccination. Receptors were obtained from an adult in good health.

The chain joins TRBV2 to TRBJ2-1; 9 positions match TRBD2. Germline loops: CDR1 SNHLY, CDR2 FYNNEI. The V and J ends lost 2 bases and 4 bases, in that order; junction bases with no gene match: 6. There are 16 residues in the CDR3. The CDR3 nucleotides read TGTGCCAGCAGTGAAAGCCCTAGCGGGAATTACAATGAGCAGTTCTTC. Translation gives CASSESPSGNYNEQFF.

The chain employs TRBV11-3 and TRBJ2-3; 13 bases map to TRBD2. The V gene end was trimmed by 3 bases and the J gene end by 2 bases; junction bases not matched to a gene: 2. The germline V gene encodes CDR1 SGHNT and CDR2 YENEEA. The CDR3 loop spans 16 amino acids. The CDR3 DNA reads TGTGCCAGCAGCTTGGGACTAGCGGGGTTCACAGATACGCAGTATTTT. Protein: CASSLGLAGFTDTQYF.

The CDR3 is CASSYGGIPRTEQFF. In nucleotides, the CDR3 is TGTGCCAGCAGTTACGGCGGGATCCCTCGCACTGAGCAGTTCTTC. This chain connects TRBV6-5 to TRBJ2-1; the D gene is possibly TRBD2 (6 bases). Germline V gives CDR1 MNHEY, CDR2 SVGAGI. V lost 2 bases, J lost 9 bases, and 17 bases lay in between. This CDR3 is built from 15 residues.

V usage is TRBV24-1 and J usage is TRBJ1-2; D is unclear. Trimming stripped 4 bases from V and 2 bases from J, with 10 bases between. Germline V gene lookup returns CDR1 KGHDR and CDR2 SFDVKD. CDR3 length: 14 residues. CDR3 in DNA: TGTGCCACCAGTGACCCCCCACTCAACTATGGCTACACCTTC. Its protein product is CATSDPPLNYGYTF.

CDR3 in amino acids: CASSFGSRLAGDNEQFF. For the CDR3, the DNA is TGTGCCAGCAGCTTCGGTTCGAGACTAGCGGGGGACAATGAGCAGTTCTTC. This chain uses TRBV7-8 with TRBJ2-1; 12 bases align to TRBD2. J was trimmed by 5 bases and V by 3 bases; bases with no gene match: 8. This CDR3 is built from 17 residues. Germline loops: CDR1 SGHVS, CDR2 FQNEAQ.

This chain joins TRBV5-8 and TRBJ1-4; D unclear. Germline V gene data show CDR1 as SGHTS and CDR2 as YDEGEE. The CDR3 is 15 residues long. The V end lost 4 bases, the J end lost 0 bases, and 10 bases lay between the germline ends. In nucleotides, the CDR3 is TGTGCCAGCAGCCCGGGGAGGGCAACTAATGAAAAACTGTTTTTT. Translating gives CASSPGRATNEKLFF. Full variable domain (missing parts from reference TRBV5-8 and TRBJ1-4): EAGVTQSPTHLIKTRGQQATLRCSPISGHTSVYWYQQALGLGLQFLLWYDEGEERNRGNFPPRFSGRQFPNYSSELNVNALELEDSALYLCASSPGRATNEKLFFGSGTQLSVL.

CDR3: CASSLTGTGKEKLFF. The CDR3 nucleotides are TGCGCCAGCAGCCTAACCGGGACAGGGAAGGAAAAACTGTTTTTT. The chain combines TRBV4-1 with TRBJ1-4, with 9 bases matching TRBD1. Germline V CDR1 and CDR2: MGHRA, YSYEKL. Germline trimming cut 4 bases from V and 8 bases from J; bases unmatched to any gene: 8. The CDR3 has 15 residues.

The gene calls are TRBV30 and TRBJ1-1; D not resolved. The CDR3 is made up of 13 amino acids. CDR1 is GTSNPN and CDR2 is SVGIG in the germline V gene (reference sequence). The ends were cut back, 0 bases at V and 4 bases at J, with 9 bases in the middle. The CDR3 sequence: CAWSVQLITEAFF. The CDR3 nucleotides read TGTGCCTGGAGTGTACAACTCATCACTGAAGCTTTCTTT.

The chain carries TRBV6-2 or TRBV6-3 and TRBJ1-2, with TRBD1 matching over 8 bases. The junction had 7 bases not matched to a gene; V was cut back by 6 bases and J by 7 bases. The CDR3 is 13 residues long. Germline CDR1 reads MNHEY; CDR2 reads SVGEGT. CDR3 coding DNA: TGTGCCAGCAGCCCACCAGGGGGCCTTGGCTACACCTTC. Protein sequence: CASSPPGGLGYTF.

The sample holds one count of this clone. J is TRBJ2-1 and V is TRBV9; 8 bases match TRBD2. Losses at the gene ends were 2 bases for V and 9 bases for J; bases not matched to a gene: 7. Looked up from germline, CDR1 is SGDLS and CDR2 is YYNGEE. CDR3 length: 14 residues. CDR3 residues: CASSVAAGGAEQFF. The CDR3 DNA is TGTGCCAGCAGCGTGGCGGCGGGAGGAGCTGAGCAGTTCTTC.

The chain has TRBV24-1 and TRBJ1-4; D remains ambiguous. Trimming took off 9 bases at V and 4 bases at J, with 17 bases between the two ends. In germline, CDR1 is KGHDR, CDR2 SFDVKD. The CDR3 runs 15 residues. Written as DNA, the CDR3 is TGTGCCACCTCTATATCTCGAGTTAATAATGAAAAACTGTTTTTT. It yields the protein CATSISRVNNEKLFF.

This chain links TRBV3-1 (or the pseudogene TRBV3-2) with TRBJ2-7, with a tentative D call TRBD2 (5 bases). Germline lookup yields CDR1 LGHDT and CDR2 YNNKEL (reference sequence). V was trimmed by 5 bases and J by 3 bases, leaving 14 bases between them. The CDR3 is 14 amino acids. The CDR3 region is CASSTEGGRYEQYF. The DNA for the CDR3 is TGTGCCAGCAGCACCGAGGGTGGCCGCTACGAGCAGTACTTC.

The chain carries TRBV6-1 and TRBJ1-5, with TRBD1 identical over 7 bases. The germline V gene has CDR1 MNHNS and CDR2 SASEGT. The CDR3 runs to 16 residues. V trimming: 4 bases; J trimming: 4 bases; junction bases outside the gene matches: 10. CDR3 loop: CASSAGLATGNQPQHF. The CDR3 DNA reads as TGTGCCAGCAGTGCTGGACTGGCGACAGGGAATCAGCCCCAGCATTTT.

The chain employs TRBV10-3 and TRBJ2-1; D is ambiguous. V lost 2 bases to trimming and J lost 5 bases, with 4 bases between them. CDR3 length equals 12 residues. CDR1 and CDR2 (germline): ENHRY, SYGVKD. CDR3 region: CAISEGDNEQFF. CDR3 sequence (DNA): TGTGCCATCAGTGAGGGGGACAATGAGCAGTTCTTC.

Here the CDR3 reads CASSLNQGDTEAFF. The CDR3 DNA sequence: TGTGCCAGCAGCTTAAATCAGGGGGACACTGAAGCTTTCTTT. The rearrangement uses TRBV7-2 and TRBJ1-1, with TRBD1 matching 7 bases. The V gene end was trimmed by 2 bases and the J gene end by 3 bases; junction bases not matched to a gene: 3. Per germline, CDR1 SGHTA and CDR2 FQGNSA. CDR3 size: 14 residues.

The chain has TRBV9 and TRBJ2-7; 13 bases are a match to TRBD2. CDR1 and CDR2 (germline): SGDLS, YYNGEE. V gave up 10 bases and J gave up 6 bases; unmatched junction bases: 10. The CDR3 has 14 amino acids. CDR3 amino acids: CAGGLAGEGCEQYF. In DNA, the CDR3 is TGTGCCGGCGGACTAGCGGGAGAAGGCTGCGAGCAGTACTTC. The full variable domain, rest sourced from reference TRBV9 and TRBJ2-7, is DSGVTQTPKHLITATGQRVTLRCSPRSGDLSVYWYQQSLDQGLQFLIQYYNGEERAKGNILERFSAQQFPDLHSELNLSSLELGDSALYFCAGGLAGEGCEQYFGPGTRLTVT.

The rearrangement links TRBV6-1 to TRBJ2-1, with TRBD2 identical over 14 bases. CDR3 length: 19 amino acids. Unmatched junction bases numbered 13, after V lost 4 bases and J lost 5 bases. The V gene's germline CDR1 is MNHNS and CDR2 SASEGT. The CDR3 protein is CASSGQGGTSGRGNNEQFF. CDR3 sequence (DNA): TGTGCCAGCAGTGGTCAGGGGGGGACTAGCGGGAGAGGGAACAATGAGCAGTTCTTC.

This chain links TRBV6-2 or TRBV6-3 with TRBJ2-2; D gene unclear. Germline CDR1 MNHEY, CDR2 SVGEGT. The CDR3 runs to 16 residues. The V end lost 5 bases, the J end lost 4 bases, and 17 bases lay between the germline ends. The DNA of the CDR3 is TGTGCCAGCAGTCACGTTGTGGTGACCACCACCGGGGAGCTGTTTTTT. Its protein product is CASSHVVVTTTGELFF.

The chain combines TRBV7-2 with TRBJ1-5, with TRBD1 as a possible D gene (5 bases). Looked up from germline, CDR1 is SGHTA and CDR2 is FQGNSA. CDR3 length: 14 residues. The germline V and J ends were trimmed by 1 base and 3 bases, with 7 bases remaining between them. The DNA of the CDR3 is TGTGCCAGCAGCTTAGAAGGGGTCAATCAGCCCCAGCATTTT. Amino acid sequence: CASSLEGVNQPQHF.

The CDR3 sequence is CASSIAANQPQHF. Written as DNA, the CDR3 is TGTGCCAGTAGTATAGCTGCTAATCAGCCCCAGCATTTT. The gene calls are TRBV19 and TRBJ1-5; D uncertain. Germline V gene lookup returns CDR1 LNHDA and CDR2 SQIVND (reference sequence). This CDR3 has 13 amino acids. The V end was cut by 1 base, the J end by 4 bases, with 5 bases between.

The CDR3 here is CATQTGGMETQYF. DNA of the CDR3: TGTGCCACGCAGACAGGGGGGATGGAGACCCAGTACTTC. V gene TRBV24-1 combines with J gene TRBJ2-5; 9 nucleotides line up with TRBD1. There are 13 residues in the CDR3. Looked up from germline, CDR1 is KGHDR and CDR2 is SFDVKD. Trimming at V came to 10 bases and at J to 5 bases, leaving 7 bases not matched to a gene.

The gene calls are TRBV4-2 and TRBJ2-7, with TRBD2 matching over 10 bases. Losses at the gene ends were 0 bases for V and 2 bases for J; bases not matched to a gene: 1. There are 15 residues in the CDR3. The germline V gene encodes CDR1 LGHNA and CDR2 YNFKEQ. In DNA form, the CDR3 reads TGTGCCAGCAGCCAAGATCTAGCGGGAGCCTACGAGCAGTACTTC. This codes for CASSQDLAGAYEQYF.

This sequence joins TRBV28 and TRBJ2-7; 7 bases are a match to TRBD1. J gave up 4 bases and V 6 bases, and 6 bases lay outside the gene matches. Per germline, CDR1 MDHEN and CDR2 SYDVKM. The CDR3 consists of 13 residues. This CDR3 is CASRPPGGYEQYF. CDR3 sequence (DNA): TGTGCCAGCAGACCCCCAGGGGGTTACGAGCAGTACTTC.

The chain joins TRBV2 to TRBJ2-3; the D call may be TRBD1 or TRBD2 (6 bases each). V was shortened by 4 bases and J by 1 base, with 21 bases between the two germline ends. CDR1 and CDR2 from the germline V gene are SNHLY and FYNNEI. CDR3 length: 18 residues. The CDR3 reads CASSGGLAWWGRTDTQYF. CDR3 coding DNA: TGTGCCAGCAGTGGGGGGCTAGCGTGGTGGGGTCGCACAGATACGCAGTATTTT.

The chain combines TRBV6-2 or TRBV6-3 with TRBJ1-5, with 9 bases fitting TRBD1. V was pared by 4 bases and J by 1 base, with 8 bases of the junction left unmatched. The CDR3 consists of 17 residues. CDR1 is MNHEY, CDR2 SVGEGT, per germline. The CDR3 DNA reads as TGTGCCAGCAGTTCGGGACAGGGAGTCGTGAGCAATCAGCCCCAGCATTTT. This codes for CASSSGQGVVSNQPQHF.

The chain has TRBV4-1 and TRBJ1-2, with TRBD1 as a possible D gene (6 bases). Germline V lookup: CDR1 MGHRA, CDR2 YSYEKL. The CDR3 extends over 16 amino acids. The V end lost 1 base, the J end lost 5 bases, and 17 bases lay between the germline ends. This chain's CDR3 is CASSQARRRQGYGYTF. The CDR3, as DNA: TGCGCCAGCAGCCAAGCCCGACGGCGTCAGGGGTATGGCTACACCTTC.

V gene TRBV7-3 combines with J gene TRBJ2-7, with 10 positions matching TRBD2. Germline V gene sequence: CDR1 SGHTA, CDR2 FQGTGA. The CDR3 contains 15 residues. With 0 bases clipped from V and 6 bases from J, the junction kept 5 bases outside the gene matches. This chain's CDR3 is CASSLTGLAGVEQYF. The CDR3 DNA reads as TGTGCCAGCAGCTTAACTGGGCTAGCGGGAGTCGAGCAGTACTTC. Drawing the rest from reference TRBV7-3 and TRBJ2-7, the complete variable domain is GAGVSQTPSNKVTEKGKYVELRCDPISGHTALYWYRQSLGQGPEFLIYFQGTGAADDSGLPNDRFFAVRPEGSVSTLKIQRTERGDSAVYLCASSLTGLAGVEQYFGPGTRLTVT.

The rearrangement joins TRBV6-5 to TRBJ1-1; no definite D call. Germline CDR1 MNHEY, CDR2 SVGAGI. This CDR3 has 15 residues. With 6 bases removed from V and 0 bases from J, the gap between germline ends came to 14 bases. CDR3 nucleotide sequence: TGTGCCAGCAGCTCCCAGCCGGGCATGAACACTGAAGCTTTCTTT. It is translated as CASSSQPGMNTEAFF.

V usage is TRBV6-5 and J usage is TRBJ1-5; TRBD1 aligns across 7 bases. This CDR3 has 14 residues. The V gene end was trimmed by 4 bases and the J gene end by 6 bases; junction bases not matched to a gene: 6. Germline V gene data show CDR1 as MNHEY and CDR2 as SVGAGI. The CDR3 nucleotides are TGTGCCAGCAGTTCAGACAGGGTAGGTCAGCCCCAGCATTTT. Translating gives CASSSDRVGQPQHF.

The chain has TRBV28 and TRBJ1-1, with 9 nucleotides matching TRBD1. The CDR3 extends over 17 amino acids. The V gene end was trimmed by 5 bases and the J gene end by 3 bases; junction bases not matched to a gene: 13. From germline, CDR1 is MDHEN and CDR2 SYDVKM. The CDR3 spells CASSPEKYRGRYTEAFF. The CDR3 nucleotides are TGTGCCAGCAGTCCGGAAAAATACAGGGGGCGGTACACTGAAGCTTTCTTT.